The 17 T cell receptor beta chains below come from one sample, sequenced in a study of cytomegalovirus exposure and HLA in healthy donors (dated 2017 in TCRdb). Preparation of the library involved the immunoSEQ multiplex PCR assay. A mixture of 60 forward primers for TCR Vbeta segments and 13 reverse primers for TCR Jbeta segments was used in the multiplex PCR. The clones in this table, taken by TCRdb from immuneACCESS, are in-frame only. Not every clone is retained; where verified, under half of the shortfall comes from an unresolved V gene, and the cause of the rest is unknown. This sample has around 220,000 clones in its table, and about three quarters of those were observed once. The ten largest clones capture more than 1.5% of the sample. Sequenced: PBMCs. The receptor source for this set is a man younger than 35 in good health and CMV-seronegative.

This chain connects TRBV11-3 to TRBJ2-1, with 8 bases aligning to TRBD1. Germline CDR1 and CDR2: SGHNT and YENEEA. The CDR3 runs to 16 residues. V lost 4 bases and J lost 0; bases outside the gene matches: 5. CDR3 DNA: TGTGCCAGCAGCTCGTGGACAGGGCCCTCCTACAATGAGCAGTTCTTC. Translation: CASSSWTGPSYNEQFF.

This clone was counted a few times. The chain recombines TRBV27 with TRBJ2-7, with 12 bases that match TRBD1. This CDR3 comprises 17 residues. Germline CDR1 is MNHEY and CDR2 is SMNVEV (reference sequence). The J segment lost 5 bases and the V segment lost 3 bases, leaving 11 bases of the junction unmatched. CDR3 DNA: TGTGCCAGCAGTTTCACTCGACCGGGACAGGGGGCAGACGAGCAGTACTTC. It encodes CASSFTRPGQGADEQYF.

This chain connects TRBV30 to TRBJ1-1, with D possibly being TRBD1 (6 bases). Trimming took off 4 bases at V and 6 bases at J, with 18 bases between the two ends. CDR1 GTSNPN and CDR2 SVGIG come from the germline V gene (reference sequence). The CDR3 is made up of 14 amino acids. In nucleotides, the CDR3 is TGTGCCTGGACTCAAACAGGGTTCCTCGCTGAAGCTTTCTTT. Amino acid sequence: CAWTQTGFLAEAFF.

Worth noting for this clone: The same CDR3 also results from other DNA sequences found in this sample. The CDR3 reads CASSPTGGNQPQHF. The CDR3 DNA reads as TGTGCCAGCTCACCTACAGGGGGAAATCAGCCCCAGCATTTT. The chain links TRBV18 to TRBJ1-5; the match to TRBD1 covers 8 bases. The germline V gene encodes CDR1 KGHSH and CDR2 LQKENI. The V and J ends lost 3 bases and 4 bases, in that order; junction bases with no gene match: 2. The CDR3 runs 14 residues.

The chain has TRBV2 and TRBJ2-7, with a weak D call TRBD1 (5 bases). V was cut by 5 bases and J by 2 bases, with 10 bases left in between. Germline V gene sequence: CDR1 SNHLY, CDR2 FYNNEI. CDR3 length: 13 amino acids. DNA for the CDR3: TGTGCCAGCAGTTCCGACAGAGCCTACGAGCAGTACTTC. This translates into CASSSDRAYEQYF.

The gene calls are TRBV28 and TRBJ2-7, with TRBD2 matching 10 bases. The CDR3 is 11 residues long. Trimming took 8 bases from V and 7 from J; bases not matched to a gene: 2. Germline CDR1 MDHEN, CDR2 SYDVKM. The CDR3 nucleotides read TGTGCCAGCGAGACTAGCGGGGAGCAGTACTTC. The encoded protein is CASETSGEQYF.

The chain combines TRBV27 with TRBJ1-5, with a weak D call TRBD1 (5 bases). Germline values: CDR1 MNHEY, CDR2 SMNVEV (reference sequence). The CDR3 extends over 16 amino acids. The V end lost 2 bases, the J end lost 4 bases, and 15 bases lay between the germline ends. The CDR3 loop reads CASSLAGPPGNQPQHF. CDR3 bases: TGTGCCAGCAGTTTAGCGGGGCCCCCGGGGAATCAGCCCCAGCATTTT.

This clone was seen once. The V gene is TRBV28, the J gene TRBJ1-4; 7 bases align to TRBD1. The ends lost 5 bases at V and 0 bases at J; junction bases unmatched: 3. This CDR3 contains 15 residues. The germline V gene encodes CDR1 MDHEN and CDR2 SYDVKM. The CDR3 reads CASSVDRPTNEKLFF. DNA for the CDR3: TGTGCCAGCAGTGTGGACAGGCCAACTAATGAAAAACTGTTTTTT.

The chain employs TRBV5-1 and TRBJ2-1; no reliable D call. The CDR3 has 13 amino acids. With 2 bases removed from V and 8 bases from J, the gap between germline ends came to 11 bases. CDR1 is SGHRS and CDR2 is YFSETQ in the germline V gene. The CDR3 region is CASSLTRVYEQFF. CDR3 in DNA: TGCGCCAGCAGCTTAACCCGCGTCTATGAGCAGTTCTTC. Filled out from reference TRBV5-1 and TRBJ2-1, the complete variable domain reads KAGVTQTPRYLIKTRGQQVTLSCSPISGHRSVSWYQQTPGQGLQFLFEYFSETQRNKGNFPGRFSGRQFSNSRSEMNVSTLELGDSALYLCASSLTRVYEQFFGPGTRLTVL.

This clone occurred a few times. This chain joins TRBV6-5 and TRBJ2-7; 9 bases agree with TRBD1. Trimming took 1 base from V and 4 from J; bases not matched to a gene: 8. Germline CDR1 is MNHEY and CDR2 is SVGAGI. CDR3 length: 16 amino acids. CDR3 DNA: TGTGCCAGCAGTTACTTCTCGGGACAGGGTTCTTACGAGCAGTACTTC. Translated, it gives CASSYFSGQGSYEQYF.

This clone was observed a handful of times. The chain uses TRBV9 and TRBJ1-2; D unresolved. Germline CDR1 is SGDLS and CDR2 is YYNGEE. The CDR3 loop spans 15 amino acids. V was clipped by 3 bases and J by 3 bases, with 15 bases between them. In DNA, the CDR3 is TGTGCCAGCAGCGCACCTCCGGGAGGAGACTATGGCTACACCTTC. This translates into CASSAPPGGDYGYTF. Full variable domain (remainder filled in from reference TRBV9 and TRBJ1-2): DSGVTQTPKHLITATGQRVTLRCSPRSGDLSVYWYQQSLDQGLQFLIQYYNGEERAKGNILERFSAQQFPDLHSELNLSSLELGDSALYFCASSAPPGGDYGYTFGSGTRLTVV.

The gene calls are TRBV11-3 and TRBJ2-7; TRBD2 aligns across 10 bases. There are 16 residues in the CDR3. V was clipped by 1 base and J by 1 base; unmatched bases: 4. CDR1 and CDR2 (germline): SGHNT, YENEEA. DNA of the CDR3: TGTGCCAGCAGCTTAGTACTAGCGGGGATATCCTACGAGCAGTACTTC. Translation: CASSLVLAGISYEQYF. Full variable domain (remainder filled in from reference TRBV11-3 and TRBJ2-7): EAGVVQSPRYKIIEKKQPVAFWCNPISGHNTLYWYLQNLGQGPELLIRYENEEAVDDSQLPKDRFSAERLKGVDSTLKIQPAELGDSAVYLCASSLVLAGISYEQYFGPGTRLTVT.

J is TRBJ2-7 and V is TRBV27, with D perhaps matching TRBD1 (6 bases). The germline gives CDR1 MNHEY, CDR2 SMNVEV (reference sequence). Trimming stripped 2 bases from V and 4 bases from J, with 12 bases between. The CDR3 sequence is 14 residues long. The CDR3 DNA is TGTGCCAGCAGTTTAGGGGGCCTTCTTTACGAGCAGTACTTC. Protein product: CASSLGGLLYEQYF.

The rearrangement joins TRBV18 to TRBJ1-3, with D possibly being TRBD1 (6 bases). V was clipped by 2 bases and J by 4 bases, with 21 bases between them. The germline gives CDR1 KGHSH, CDR2 LQKENI. This CDR3 region has 18 residues. CDR3 in DNA: TGTGCCAGCTCACCAAGGGTTAAGGACAGCCTCCTCGGAAACACCATATATTTT. Amino acids: CASSPRVKDSLLGNTIYF. The complete variable domain, with remaining parts taken from reference TRBV18 and TRBJ1-3, reads NAGVMQNPRHLVRRRGQEARLRCSPMKGHSHVYWYRQLPEEGLKFMVYLQKENIIDESGMPKERFSAEFPKEGPSILRIQQVVRGDSAAYFCASSPRVKDSLLGNTIYFGEGSWLTVV.

This chain uses TRBV14 with TRBJ1-2; D is unresolved. CDR3 length: 15 amino acids. The germline V gene encodes CDR1 SGHDN and CDR2 FVKESK. Deletions cut 1 base from V and 2 bases from J, with 11 bases between. The CDR3 loop is CASSQVGGENYGYTF. The CDR3 DNA sequence: TGTGCCAGCAGCCAAGTTGGCGGGGAAAACTATGGCTACACCTTC.

This chain uses TRBV5-6 with TRBJ2-7; the match to TRBD2 covers 8 bases. There are 16 residues in the CDR3. Losses at the gene ends were 4 bases for V and 3 bases for J; bases not matched to a gene: 12. The V gene's germline CDR1 is SGHDT and CDR2 YYEEEE. In nucleotides, the CDR3 is TGTGCCAGCAGCCCCCTTCCCGGGAGGGGCCTCTACGAGCAGTACTTC. Amino acid sequence: CASSPLPGRGLYEQYF.

The chain couples TRBV4-3 to TRBJ2-7, with 10 bases lining up with TRBD2. Germline CDR1 and CDR2: LGHNA and YSLEER. Unmatched junction bases numbered 11, after V lost 0 bases and J lost 6 bases. CDR3 length equals 17 residues. The CDR3 bases are TGCGCCAGCAGCCAAGACCCTAGCGGGAGTCCTTTTGGCGAGCAGTACTTC. It translates to CASSQDPSGSPFGEQYF.